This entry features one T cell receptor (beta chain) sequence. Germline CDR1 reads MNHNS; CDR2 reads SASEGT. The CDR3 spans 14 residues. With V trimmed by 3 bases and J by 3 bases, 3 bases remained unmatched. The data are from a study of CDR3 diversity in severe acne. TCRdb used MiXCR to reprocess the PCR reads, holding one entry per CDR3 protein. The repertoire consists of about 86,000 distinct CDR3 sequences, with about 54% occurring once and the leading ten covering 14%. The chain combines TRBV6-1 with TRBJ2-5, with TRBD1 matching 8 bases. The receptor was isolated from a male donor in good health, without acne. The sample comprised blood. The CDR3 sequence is CASSEAGGEETQYF. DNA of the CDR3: TGTGCCAGCAGTGAGGCAGGGGGCGAAGAGACCCAGTACTTC.